The rows below give T cell receptor beta chains drawn from one sample of a study of blood T cells in healthy people across ages. TCRdb used MiXCR to reprocess the 5' RACE reads, holding one entry per CDR3 protein. Among hundreds of thousands of distinct CDR3 sequences listed, roughly three fifths were seen once. What was sequenced was blood. Receptor source: a man aged 40-49 years in good health. CDR3s include the opening cysteine and the closing phenylalanine or tryptophan. The order of the fields is J gene, D gene, V gene, clone size, CDR3 DNA, CDR3 protein. The D gene is left open where the match is weak. Expanded clones are given a class, and other clones once, few, many or no size at all.

>TRBJ2-3|TRBD1|TRBV10-3|.
TGTGCCATGGGACAGGGGGCGCCTCGCGGGAGCCGAGATACGCAGTATTTT
CAMGQGAPRGSRDTQYF
>TRBJ1-1|TRBD1|TRBV20-1|.
TGCAGTGCTAGAGTTGGGGACAGGCAACGAGAAGCTTTCTTT
CSARVGDRQREAFF
>TRBJ2-1|TRBD2|TRBV20-1|few
TGCAGTGCTAGTGACGCGGGGGGGGCCTATGAGCAGTTCTTC
CSASDAGGAYEQFF
>TRBJ1-1|.|TRBV13|few
TGTGCCAGCAGCTTTTTACAGGGAGGATCGAGCACTGAAGCTTTCTTT
CASSFLQGGSSTEAFF
>TRBJ2-5|TRBD2|TRBV7-7|few
TGTGCCAGCAGCTTAGCCCTAGCGGGAGGGCTGGAGACCCAGTACTTC
CASSLALAGGLETQYF
>TRBJ2-7|.|TRBV20-1|.
TGCAGTGCTAGAGGCCTAAACCAGTACGAGCAGTACTTC
CSARGLNQYEQYF
>TRBJ2-3|.|TRBV4-3|.
TGCGCCAGCAGCCAAGAATTTGCAGATACGCAGTATTTT
CASSQEFADTQYF
>TRBJ2-5|.|TRBV20-1|few
TGCAGTGCTAGAGCTAATGGAATGGAGCAGTACTTC
CSARANGMEQYF
>TRBJ2-7|TRBD2|TRBV20-1|.
TGCAGTGCTAGTGCTGGCGGGGGGGTCTCGGTCTACGAGCAGTACTTC
CSASAGGGVSVYEQYF
>TRBJ2-6|.|TRBV2|.
TGTGCCAGTAGTGATAGGATGGGGCTTGGGGCCAACGTCCTGACTTTC
CASSDRMGLGANVLTF
>TRBJ1-2|.|TRBV4-2|.
TGTGCCAGCAGCCATTCCATAACAGGTATCGACTATGGCTACACCTTC
CASSHSITGIDYGYTF
>TRBJ2-7|.|TRBV6-5|.
TGTGCCAGCCGAAAAGGACAGTTAAACTACGAGCAGTACTTC
CASRKGQLNYEQYF
>TRBJ2-7|.|TRBV12-5|.
TGTGCTAGTGGTTCGACGGACGGATCCCCCTACGAGCAGTACTTC
CASGSTDGSPYEQYF
>TRBJ2-1|.|TRBV29-1|many
TGCAGCGTTCGCCAGGGAAGTAATGAGCAGTTCTTC
CSVRQGSNEQFF
>TRBJ1-2|.|TRBV6-2/TRBV6-3|.
TGTGCCAGCAGTTCATCTTTCACGGGGGGCTCGTATGGCTACACCTTC
CASSSSFTGGSYGYTF
>TRBJ1-2|TRBD1|TRBV28|.
TGTGCCAGCAGTGGACAGGGGGCGCGAGGTGGCTACACCTTC
CASSGQGARGGYTF
>TRBJ2-3|.|TRBV27|.
TGTGCCAGCAGTTTACAGGGTCCGTCTACGCAGTATTTT
CASSLQGPSTQYF
>TRBJ1-1|.|TRBV20-1|.
TGCAGTGCTAGAGGGTCTTGGAGGACACAAGACGCTGAAGCTTTCTTT
CSARGSWRTQDAEAFF
>TRBJ2-1|.|TRBV7-9|many
TGTGCCAGCAGTTTGGGTAGGAATGAGCAGTTCTTC
CASSLGRNEQFF
>TRBJ1-4|.|TRBV2|.
TGTGCCAGCAGTGACGGATATAATGAAAAACTGTTTTTT
CASSDGYNEKLFF
>TRBJ2-7|TRBD1|TRBV29-1|many
TGCAGCGTTGAAGGCCAGGGGGATTCCTACGAGCAGTACTTC
CSVEGQGDSYEQYF
>TRBJ2-1|.|TRBV7-2|.
TGTGCCAGCAGCTTAGTCGACGTGCAGTTCTTC
CASSLVDVQFF
>TRBJ1-5|.|TRBV28|few
TGTGCCAGCAGCCTATTCGGGGGGACGCGTCAGCCCCAGCATTTT
CASSLFGGTRQPQHF
>TRBJ2-4|.|TRBV12-3/TRBV12-4|.
TGTGCCAGCAGTTCAGTAAACATTCAGTACTTC
CASSSVNIQYF
>TRBJ2-7|TRBD1|TRBV6-1|.
TGTGCCAGCAGTGAGCCGGGACAGAGGGCCTACGAGCAGTACTTC
CASSEPGQRAYEQYF
>TRBJ2-3|TRBD2|TRBV2|.
TGTGCCAGCAGTGACCCGAAGAGACTAGCGGGCACAGATACGCAGTATTTT
CASSDPKRLAGTDTQYF
>TRBJ1-1|TRBD1|TRBV27|few
TGTGCCAGCAGTTTATTTCGGTCCGGACAGGGGATGAACACTGAAGCTTTCTTT
CASSLFRSGQGMNTEAFF
>TRBJ2-5|.|TRBV4-1|few
TGCGCCAGCAGCCTCGGGATCTTAGGGGAGACCCAGTACTTC
CASSLGILGETQYF
>TRBJ2-7|.|TRBV12-3/TRBV12-4|few
TGTGCCAGCAGCCCTGACAGGTACGAGCAGTACTTC
CASSPDRYEQYF
>TRBJ2-7|.|TRBV3-1|.
TGTGCCAGCAGCCAAGATCGAGAATACCGCTACGAGCAGTACTTC
CASSQDREYRYEQYF
>TRBJ2-5|.|TRBV28|few
TGTGCCAGCATAGGGTACCCGAGATCAGTTGAGACCCAGTACTTC
CASIGYPRSVETQYF
>TRBJ2-3|TRBD2|TRBV5-1|.
TGCGCCAGCAGCTGGGGCGGGGGGATCCTCACAGATACGCAGTATTTT
CASSWGGGILTDTQYF